The 27 T cell receptor beta chains below come from one sample, sequenced in a study of lymphopenia after photon versus proton radiotherapy. The data were produced by immunoSEQ multiplex PCR, yet TCRdb's version contains in-frame clones alone and is incomplete. The table has just over 40,000 clones, roughly 84% seen once. The source material was peripheral blood, sampled from a patient treated with proton-based radiotherapy. These receptors all come from a woman aged 70 to 79 with pancreatic cancer. Some clones in this sample may be carry-over from other donors' samples.

This sequence joins TRBV11-3 and TRBJ2-7; 7 bases agree with TRBD2. The CDR3 runs to 14 residues. V shed 4 bases, J shed 6 bases, and the junction held 9 bases outside the gene matches. CDR1 SGHNT and CDR2 YENEEA come from the germline V gene. Written as DNA, the CDR3 is TGTGCCAGCAGCTCGGCGGGAGTGGCTTCCGAGCAGTACTTC. Its translation: CASSSAGVASEQYF.

The chain is built from TRBV5-1 and TRBJ1-6; maybe TRBD1 (6 bases). Germline CDR1 SGHRS, CDR2 YFSETQ. V lost 0 bases, J lost 10 bases, and 17 bases lay in between. There are 16 residues in the CDR3. The CDR3 bases are TGCGCCAGCAGCTTGGAACGGGGGGCAGGAGAATCACCCCTCCACTTT. Its protein is CASSLERGAGESPLHF.

The chain has TRBV2 and TRBJ2-2; 9 bases are shared with TRBD2. The CDR3 has 15 residues. Germline CDR1 is SNHLY and CDR2 is FYNNEI. The J segment lost 6 bases and the V segment lost 3 bases, leaving 5 bases of the junction unmatched. CDR3 coding DNA: TGTGCCAGCAGTGACAGCGGGAGGCCGTCCGGGGAGCTGTTTTTT. Residues: CASSDSGRPSGELFF.

Comment on this clone: One junction end does not reproduce the germline sequence, and a read error may be involved. The V and J genes are TRBV6-1 and TRBJ2-3; 11 bases line up with TRBD2. Germline values: CDR1 MNHNS, CDR2 SASEGT. The CDR3 extends over 14 amino acids. CDR3 loop: CAGRIAGGLDTQYF. The DNA for the CDR3 is TGTGCCGGCAGGATAGCGGGAGGGTTGGATACGCAGTATTTT.

This clone was observed a few times. V is TRBV2 and J is TRBJ1-2; D uncertain. This CDR3 has 12 residues. Germline CDR1 SNHLY, CDR2 FYNNEI. The V end was cut by 7 bases, the J end by 5 bases, with 11 bases between. This chain's CDR3 is CASTNRMYGYTF. CDR3 DNA: TGTGCCAGCACCAATAGGATGTATGGCTACACCTTC.

The V call is TRBV28, the J call TRBJ1-6; D might be TRBD1 (5 bases). Trimming pared 10 bases from V and 0 bases from J, leaving 10 bases between. The CDR3 has 14 residues. CDR1 is MDHEN, CDR2 SYDVKM, per germline. CDR3 nucleotides: TGTGCCACCTGGGACGACTCCTATAATTCACCCCTCCACTTT. Its translation: CATWDDSYNSPLHF.

This rearrangement joins TRBV21-1 to TRBJ1-1; TRBD1, as called in the table, went unchecked against the DNA. TRBV21-1 constitutes a pseudogene. The CDR3 is 16 amino acids. CDR3 protein: CASSKAVRRGRTEAFF. The CDR3, as DNA: TGTGCCAGCAGCAAAGCAGTTAGGAGGGGGCGGACTGAAGCTTTCTTT.

The V call is TRBV6-5, the J call TRBJ1-5; D ambiguous. V lost 0 bases, J lost 1 base, and 7 bases lay in between. The CDR3 length is 15 residues. In germline, CDR1 is MNHEY, CDR2 SVGAGI. The CDR3 DNA sequence: TGTGCCAGCAGTTACTCTGAGAAGAGCAATCAGCCCCAGCATTTT. Protein product: CASSYSEKSNQPQHF.

This clone occurred once. V usage is TRBV7-2 and J usage is TRBJ2-7; 10 nucleotides align to TRBD2. Germline V lookup: CDR1 SGHTA, CDR2 FQGNSA. CDR3 length: 16 residues. The J segment lost 4 bases and the V segment lost 5 bases, leaving 11 bases of the junction unmatched. CDR3 sequence: CASSARASGRTYEQYF. DNA of the CDR3: TGTGCCAGCAGCGCCAGGGCTAGCGGGAGAACGTACGAGCAGTACTTC.

This clone was recorded only once. The V and J genes are TRBV18 and TRBJ1-6, with TRBD1 matching over 11 bases. The CDR3 length is 16 residues. V gave up 1 base and J gave up 7 bases; unmatched junction bases: 3. Germline loops: CDR1 KGHSH, CDR2 LQKENI. The CDR3 spells CASSPRWDRGNSPLHF. In DNA, the CDR3 is TGTGCCAGCTCACCACGATGGGACAGGGGGAATTCACCCCTCCACTTT.

This clone occurred a few times. The chain is built from TRBV7-9 and TRBJ2-1, with a possible D match to TRBD2 (6 bases). Germline CDR1 reads SEHNR; CDR2 reads FQNEAQ (reference sequence). The CDR3 sequence is 15 residues long. Trimming took off 2 bases at V and 5 bases at J, with 13 bases between the two ends. The CDR3 is CASSLYRERNNEQFF. CDR3 nucleotide sequence: TGTGCCAGCAGCTTATACCGGGAGAGAAACAATGAGCAGTTCTTC.

This clone was seen a handful of times. The chain recombines TRBV5-1 with TRBJ1-2; TRBD1 aligns across 7 bases. The CDR3 loop spans 17 amino acids. Trimming removed 5 bases from V and 3 bases from J; junction bases left unmatched: 16. Per germline, CDR1 SGHRS and CDR2 YFSETQ. This CDR3 reads CASRDRTGLTMDYGYTF. DNA for the CDR3: TGCGCCAGCAGGGACCGGACAGGATTAACTATGGACTATGGCTACACCTTC.

The chain employs TRBV15 and TRBJ2-2; no clear D. Deletions cut 1 base from V and 0 bases from J, with 6 bases between. CDR1 LNHNV and CDR2 YYDKDF come from the germline V gene (reference sequence). This CDR3 spans 15 amino acids. Written as DNA, the CDR3 is TGTGCCACCAGCAGAGTGGAGTCGAACACCGGGGAGCTGTTTTTT. Amino acid sequence: CATSRVESNTGELFF.

V usage is TRBV5-6 and J usage is TRBJ1-3, with D tentatively TRBD1 (5 bases). Germline assignment: CDR1 SGHDT and CDR2 YYEEEE. CDR3 length: 14 residues. V gave up 3 bases and J gave up 4 bases, with 11 bases separating them. CDR3 amino acids: CASSSGPEGNTIYF. In DNA, the CDR3 is TGTGCCAGCAGCTCGGGACCGGAGGGAAACACCATATATTTT.

The V call is TRBV10-1, the J call TRBJ2-3; TRBD2 agrees at 9 bases. CDR1 is WNHNN, CDR2 SYGVQD, per germline (reference sequence). This CDR3 spans 16 amino acids. V lost 3 bases, J lost 8 bases, and 12 bases stayed unmatched. The CDR3 coding sequence is TGCGCCAGCAGTGAAAGCGGGAGGACCCCCGAGGGTACGCAGTATTTT. Translated: CASSESGRTPEGTQYF.

The chain links TRBV6-5 to TRBJ2-7, with TRBD1 matching 7 bases. Germline trimming cut 6 bases from V and 0 bases from J; bases unmatched to any gene: 8. This CDR3 spans 15 amino acids. Germline CDR1 MNHEY, CDR2 SVGAGI. CDR3 nucleotides: TGTGCCAGCAGACCGGACAGGTTAAGCTCCTACGAGCAGTACTTC. This translates into CASRPDRLSSYEQYF.

The chain combines TRBV5-1 with TRBJ2-3; TRBD2 might be the D (6 bases). Germline lookup yields CDR1 SGHRS and CDR2 YFSETQ. Trimming stripped 2 bases from V and 0 bases from J, with 10 bases between. CDR3 length: 15 amino acids. CDR3 sequence reads: CASSFSGSSTDTQYF. As DNA, the CDR3 is TGCGCCAGCAGCTTTAGCGGTTCTAGCACAGATACGCAGTATTTT.

This clone was found a few times. The chain combines TRBV6-5 with TRBJ2-7; D gene uncertain. In germline, CDR1 is MNHEY, CDR2 SVGAGI. This CDR3 has 12 residues. Trimming removed 2 bases at V and 4 bases at J, with 6 bases between. CDR3 DNA sequence: TGTGCCAGCAGTTACATGGGTTACGAGCAGTACTTC. Its protein product is CASSYMGYEQYF.

V and J are TRBV5-1 and TRBJ2-2, with 7 bases aligning to TRBD1. Trimming removed 4 bases from V and 4 bases from J; junction bases left unmatched: 13. Per the germline V gene, CDR1 is SGHRS and CDR2 is YFSETQ. This CDR3 is 17 amino acids long. This CDR3 reads CASSQTGTASPTGELFF. In nucleotides, the CDR3 is TGCGCCAGCAGCCAGACCGGGACAGCTTCGCCCACCGGGGAGCTGTTTTTT.

The chain employs TRBV28 and TRBJ1-5, with D perhaps matching TRBD1 (5 bases). The CDR3 is 14 amino acids. Trimming shortened V by 3 bases and J by 5 bases, and 11 bases separated the two germline ends. Germline lookup yields CDR1 MDHEN and CDR2 SYDVKM. CDR3 bases: TGTGCCAGCAGTTTGGCTCCAGGGTATCAGCCCCAGCATTTT. This encodes CASSLAPGYQPQHF. Full variable domain (remainder filled in from reference TRBV28 and TRBJ1-5): DVKVTQSSRYLVKRTGEKVFLECVQDMDHENMFWYRQDPGLGLRLIYFSYDVKMKEKGDIPEGYSVSREKKERFSLILESASTNQTSMYLCASSLAPGYQPQHFGDGTRLSIL.

This rearrangement joins TRBV28 to TRBJ1-2, with 7 bases identical to TRBD1. V lost 5 bases and J lost 3; bases outside the gene matches: 3. This CDR3 contains 13 residues. From germline, CDR1 is MDHEN and CDR2 SYDVKM. The DNA for the CDR3 is TGTGCCAGCAGTAAGGGGGCAGACTATGGCTACACCTTC. This codes for CASSKGADYGYTF.

The rearrangement joins TRBV19 to TRBJ1-4; the D is unclear. This CDR3 contains 12 residues. Germline-derived CDR1 and CDR2 are LNHDA and SQIVND (reference sequence). The V end lost 7 bases, the J end lost 2 bases, and 5 bases lay between the germline ends. The CDR3 DNA follows: TGTGCCAGTAAACGGACTAATGAAAAACTGTTTTTT. It translates to CASKRTNEKLFF.

The chain couples TRBV6-1 to TRBJ2-7; tentative D call: TRBD1 (5 bases). Germline V gene lookup returns CDR1 MNHNS and CDR2 SASEGT. Trimming cost V 2 bases and J 2 bases, with 10 bases left between them. The CDR3 length is 14 residues. The CDR3 DNA reads TGTGCCAGCAGTGAACATCCAGGGCCCTACGAGCAGTACTTC. Its protein product is CASSEHPGPYEQYF.

The V and J genes are TRBV11-3 and TRBJ2-7; TRBD2 matches at 9 bases. V lost 1 base to trimming and J lost 5 bases; unmatched junction nucleotides: 6. Germline V gives CDR1 SGHNT, CDR2 YENEEA. This CDR3 is 15 amino acids long. The CDR3 sequence is CASSLALAGNHEQYF. The DNA of the CDR3 is TGTGCCAGCAGCTTAGCGCTAGCGGGAAACCACGAGCAGTACTTC.

The chain employs TRBV28 and TRBJ1-3; 9 bases line up with TRBD1. Germline V lookup: CDR1 MDHEN, CDR2 SYDVKM. Germline trimming cut 4 bases from V and 0 bases from J; bases unmatched to any gene: 13. The CDR3 loop spans 19 amino acids. For the CDR3, the DNA is TGTGCCAGCAGTTCGCCCACCCTGACAGGGGGTAGCTCTGGAAACACCATATATTTT. Its translation: CASSSPTLTGGSSGNTIYF.

The sample holds one count of this clone. The genes are TRBV6-1 and TRBJ2-3; 12 bases line up with TRBD2. Per germline, CDR1 MNHNS and CDR2 SASEGT. With 7 bases clipped from V and 4 bases from J, the junction kept 6 bases outside the gene matches. CDR3 length: 15 amino acids. The CDR3 nucleotides are TGTGCCAGCAAGAAGGCTAGCGGGAGGGCAGATACGCAGTATTTT. Translated, it gives CASKKASGRADTQYF.

This rearrangement joins TRBV6-1 to TRBJ1-1, with D possibly TRBD1 on 5 matching bases. The germline gives CDR1 MNHNS, CDR2 SASEGT. This CDR3 spans 14 amino acids. V lost 1 base, J lost 5 bases, and 11 bases lay in between. CDR3 in amino acids: CASSEGGVKTEAFF. The CDR3 nucleotides are TGTGCCAGCAGTGAAGGGGGGGTAAAGACTGAAGCTTTCTTT.